The 20 T cell receptor beta chains presented below share a single source sample, sequenced in a study of post-analysis software for immune sequencing data. Regarding the study as a whole: TRBV5-6, TRBV5-1 and TRBV20-1 were among several TRBV segments more frequent in patients than controls.

Prepared TCR beta cDNA libraries contained unique molecular identifiers. TCRdb fed the PCR reads into MiXCR, producing one record per CDR3 protein. The sample comprises roughly 800,000 distinct CDR3 sequences, 30% of which are singletons, and around 0.56% rests with the top ten. No antigen has been assigned to these receptors. Input material: blood. Receptors originate from a girl aged 10-17 years with multiple sclerosis.

This clonotype showed up just a few times. V and J are TRBV7-9 and TRBJ2-1, with D perhaps being TRBD1 or TRBD2 (5 bases each). This CDR3 spans 13 amino acids. V gave up 5 bases and J gave up 8 bases, with 13 bases separating them. The germline V gene has CDR1 SEHNR and CDR2 FQNEAQ (reference sequence). DNA for the CDR3: TGTGCCAGCAGCACCGGGGCTAACGATGAGCAGTTCTTC. It encodes CASSTGANDEQFF.

V and J are TRBV7-2 and TRBJ2-5, with 13 bases aligning to TRBD2. The CDR3 is 16 amino acids. With V trimmed by 0 bases and J by 3 bases, 1 base remained unmatched. The germline CDR1 and CDR2 sequences are SGHTA and FQGNSA. The CDR3 DNA reads TGTGCCAGCAGCTTAGCAGGACTAGCGGGGGAAGAGACCCAGTACTTC. Translation gives CASSLAGLAGEETQYF. Full variable domain (remainder filled in from reference TRBV7-2 and TRBJ2-5): GAGVSQSPSNKVTEKGKDVELRCDPISGHTALYWYRQSLGQGLEFLIYFQGNSAPDKSGLPSDRFSAERTGGSVSTLTIQRTQQEDSAVYLCASSLAGLAGEETQYFGPGTRLLVL.

This clonotype was detected once. This chain uses TRBV4-2 with TRBJ2-1; D ambiguous. The end of the DNA aligns better with TRBJ2-7, so the J call may be wrong. The germline V gene has CDR1 LGHNA and CDR2 YNFKEQ. This CDR3 contains 14 residues. CDR3 coding DNA: TGTGCCAGCAGCCAAGCGACAAGCTACAATGAGCAGTACTTC. It translates to CASSQATSYNEQYF.

The chain joins TRBV20-1 to TRBJ2-5, with D perhaps being TRBD1 or TRBD2 (5 bases each). This CDR3 region has 14 residues. V lost 3 bases and J lost 2, with 13 bases in between. In germline, CDR1 is DFQATT, CDR2 SNEGSKA (reference sequence). CDR3 DNA: TGCAGTGCTAGTTTTCTGGGACGGCAAGAGACCCAGTACTTC. Translating gives CSASFLGRQETQYF.

This clonotype was counted between two and nine times. The chain is built from TRBV6-1 and TRBJ2-7; either TRBD1 or TRBD2 may supply D (5 bases each). CDR3 size: 13 residues. Germline V gene lookup returns CDR1 MNHNS and CDR2 SASEGT. V was clipped by 8 bases and J by 2 bases, with 13 bases between them. CDR3 sequence (DNA): TGTGCCAGCGGGGACCTTCTGGCCTACGAGCAGTACTTC. It encodes CASGDLLAYEQYF.

V usage is TRBV7-2 and J usage is TRBJ1-2; no reliable D call. The CDR3 has 14 residues. Germline CDR1 reads SGHTA; CDR2 reads FQGNSA. Trimming removed 5 bases from V and 5 bases from J, with 15 bases in between. The CDR3 region is CASSPRRVEYGYTF. CDR3 coding DNA: TGTGCCAGCAGCCCCCGAAGGGTGGAATATGGCTACACCTTC.

This clonotype was seen a few times. The chain uses TRBV20-1 and TRBJ2-5; 14 bases are shared with TRBD2. The CDR3 loop spans 17 amino acids. The V segment lost 1 base and the J segment 9 bases; nucleotides outside the gene matches: 13. Germline assignment: CDR1 DFQATT and CDR2 SNEGSKA (reference sequence). The CDR3 here is CSARAGTSGGPWWAQYF. In DNA, the CDR3 is TGCAGTGCTAGAGCGGGGACTAGCGGGGGCCCTTGGTGGGCCCAGTACTTC.

As to this clonotype: The junction departs from the called germline gene at one end, perhaps through a read error. V and J are TRBV2 and TRBJ2-4, with D perhaps matching TRBD2 (5 bases). Germline CDR1 SNHLY, CDR2 FYNNEI. The CDR3 loop spans 15 amino acids. The CDR3 loop reads CAGSESEGAKNIQYF. The CDR3 DNA reads as TGTGCCGGCAGTGAAAGTGAGGGAGCTAAAAACATTCAGTACTTC. The full variable domain, rest sourced from reference TRBV2 and TRBJ2-4, is EPEVTQTPSHQVTQMGQEVILRCVPISNHLYFYWYRQILGQKVEFLVSFYNNEISEKSEIFDDQFSVERPDGSNFTLKIRSTKLEDSAMYFCAGSESEGAKNIQYFGAGTRLSVL.

The CDR3 DNA is TGCGCCAGCAGACCTACAGGGATAGAGGTCACAGATACGCAGTATTTT. This encodes CASRPTGIEVTDTQYF. The J gene is TRBJ2-3, the V gene TRBV5-1; D is possibly TRBD1 (6 bases). The germline gives CDR1 SGHRS, CDR2 YFSETQ. Trimming left V 5 bases short and J 2 bases short, with 18 bases between. The length of the CDR3 is 16 residues.

There are a few counts of this clonotype. The chain links TRBV7-2 to TRBJ2-5; D tentatively fits TRBD1 or TRBD2 (6 bases each). CDR3 length: 14 amino acids. V was cut by 5 bases and J by 4 bases, with 14 bases left in between. CDR1 is SGHTA, CDR2 FQGNSA, per germline. CDR3 sequence (DNA): TGTGCCAGCAGCGCTCCGGGGGCGGGAGAGACCCAGTACTTC. Its protein is CASSAPGAGETQYF.

There are a few counts of this clonotype. The chain has TRBV10-3 and TRBJ1-2, with D perhaps matching TRBD1 (6 bases). Trimming removed 1 base at V and 3 bases at J, with 6 bases between. The CDR3 totals 13 residues. The germline V gene encodes CDR1 ENHRY and CDR2 SYGVKD. CDR3 protein: CAISEYRDYGYTF. CDR3 DNA: TGTGCCATCAGTGAGTACAGGGACTATGGCTACACCTTC.

The chain combines TRBV24-1 with TRBJ1-2; D is unclear. CDR1 and CDR2 (germline): KGHDR, SFDVKD. The V end lost 2 bases, the J end lost 3 bases, and 6 bases lay between the germline ends. This CDR3 comprises 13 residues. CDR3 residues: CATSDSPDYGYTF. The DNA of the CDR3 is TGTGCCACCAGTGATTCGCCAGACTATGGCTACACCTTC.

This clonotype was detected only a few times. The chain combines TRBV7-2 with TRBJ2-7; D may be TRBD2 (5 bases). The CDR3 consists of 14 residues. Trimming left V 0 bases short and J 5 bases short, with 11 bases between. Germline CDR1 is SGHTA and CDR2 is FQGNSA. The CDR3, as DNA: TGTGCCAGCAGCTTAGCGGCTAGCCCCCACGAGCAGTACTTC. It translates to CASSLAASPHEQYF.

The V gene is TRBV20-1, the J gene TRBJ1-1, with D uncertain. The CDR3 is made up of 13 amino acids. Trimming shortened V by 5 bases and J by 0 bases, and 10 bases separated the two germline ends. Germline CDR1 reads DFQATT; CDR2 reads SNEGSKA (reference sequence). The CDR3 region is CSAYHPMNTEAFF. For the CDR3, the DNA is TGCAGTGCTTACCACCCGATGAACACTGAAGCTTTCTTT.

This clonotype appeared a few times. The V call is TRBV2, the J call TRBJ2-5, with 8 bases fitting TRBD1. The CDR3 totals 13 residues. With 4 bases clipped from V and 5 bases from J, the junction kept 3 bases outside the gene matches. Germline loops: CDR1 SNHLY, CDR2 FYNNEI. The CDR3 DNA follows: TGTGCCAGCAGTGGGACAGGGATTGAGACCCAGTACTTC. It translates to CASSGTGIETQYF.

This clonotype was counted between two and nine times. The V and J genes are TRBV29-1 and TRBJ1-1; D is uncertain. Germline V CDR1 and CDR2: SQVTM, ANQGSEA. V dropped 6 bases and J dropped 1 base, with 15 bases sitting between them. CDR3 length: 14 residues. CDR3 sequence reads: CSVLDSTWNTEAFF. CDR3 sequence (DNA): TGCAGCGTGCTTGATTCCACATGGAACACTGAAGCTTTCTTT.

The chain is built from TRBV20-1 and TRBJ2-3; 8 bases agree with TRBD1. The V segment lost 1 base and the J segment 11 bases; nucleotides outside the gene matches: 14. The CDR3 is made up of 15 amino acids. Looked up from germline, CDR1 is DFQATT and CDR2 is SNEGSKA (reference sequence). CDR3: CSARVLDRGTMEQYF. CDR3 DNA sequence: TGCAGTGCTAGAGTGCTTGACAGGGGCACGATGGAGCAGTATTTT.

The CDR3 DNA reads TGTGCCAGCAGCTTAATGGGACTCGGGCCCACAGATACGCAGTATTTT. This encodes CASSLMGLGPTDTQYF. This chain uses TRBV7-2 with TRBJ2-3; D is possibly TRBD2 (6 bases). The CDR3 runs to 16 residues. Trimming cost V 2 bases and J 2 bases, with 14 bases left between them. Per germline, CDR1 SGHTA and CDR2 FQGNSA.

This clonotype was counted between two and nine times. The rearrangement links TRBV12-3 or TRBV12-4 to TRBJ1-5; TRBD1 agrees at 8 bases. V shed 1 base, J shed 4 bases, and the junction held 6 bases outside the gene matches. This CDR3 has 16 residues. This chain's CDR3 is CASSLGGTGGNQPQHF. Here the CDR3 DNA reads TGTGCCAGCAGTTTAGGAGGTACAGGGGGGAATCAGCCCCAGCATTTT.

The rearrangement links TRBV7-8 to TRBJ2-1; D assignment may be TRBD1 or TRBD2 (5 bases each). Trimming cost V 2 bases and J 9 bases, with 17 bases left between them. CDR1 is SGHVS and CDR2 is FQNEAQ in the germline V gene. The CDR3 is 15 residues long. DNA for the CDR3: TGTGCCAGCAGCTTACTTACCGGGACCACCAGTGAGCAGTTCTTC. Amino acids: CASSLLTGTTSEQFF.